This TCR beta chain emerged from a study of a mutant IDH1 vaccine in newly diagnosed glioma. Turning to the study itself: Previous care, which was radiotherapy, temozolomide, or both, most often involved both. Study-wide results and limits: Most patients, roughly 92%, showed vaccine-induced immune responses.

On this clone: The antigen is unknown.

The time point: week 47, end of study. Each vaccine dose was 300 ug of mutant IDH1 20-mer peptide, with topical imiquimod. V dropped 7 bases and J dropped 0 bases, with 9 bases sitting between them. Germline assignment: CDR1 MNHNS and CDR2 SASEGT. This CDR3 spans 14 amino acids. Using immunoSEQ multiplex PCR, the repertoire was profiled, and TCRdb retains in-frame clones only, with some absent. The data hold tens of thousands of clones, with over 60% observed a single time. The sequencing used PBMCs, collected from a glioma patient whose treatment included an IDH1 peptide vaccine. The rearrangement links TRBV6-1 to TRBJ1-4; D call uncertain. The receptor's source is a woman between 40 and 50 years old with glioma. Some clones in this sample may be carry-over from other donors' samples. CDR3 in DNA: TGTGCCAGCACCCAACTGGCAACTAATGAAAAACTGTTTTTT. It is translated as CASTQLATNEKLFF.